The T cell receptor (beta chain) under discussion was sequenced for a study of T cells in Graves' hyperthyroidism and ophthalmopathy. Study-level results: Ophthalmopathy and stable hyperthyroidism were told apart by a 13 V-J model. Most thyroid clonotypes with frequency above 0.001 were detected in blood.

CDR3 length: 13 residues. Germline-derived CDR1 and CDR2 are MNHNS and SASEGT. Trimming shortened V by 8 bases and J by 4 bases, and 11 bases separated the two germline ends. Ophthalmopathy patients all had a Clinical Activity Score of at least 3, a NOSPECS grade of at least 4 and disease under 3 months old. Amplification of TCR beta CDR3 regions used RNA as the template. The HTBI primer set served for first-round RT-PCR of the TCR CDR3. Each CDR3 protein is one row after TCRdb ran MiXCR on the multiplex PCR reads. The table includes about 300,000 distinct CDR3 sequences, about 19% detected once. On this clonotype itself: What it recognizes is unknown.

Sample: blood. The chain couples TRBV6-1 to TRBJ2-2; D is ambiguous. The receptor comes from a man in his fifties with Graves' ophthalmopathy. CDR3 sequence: CASHVAVTGELFF. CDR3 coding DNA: TGTGCCAGCCATGTAGCAGTCACCGGGGAGCTGTTTTTT.